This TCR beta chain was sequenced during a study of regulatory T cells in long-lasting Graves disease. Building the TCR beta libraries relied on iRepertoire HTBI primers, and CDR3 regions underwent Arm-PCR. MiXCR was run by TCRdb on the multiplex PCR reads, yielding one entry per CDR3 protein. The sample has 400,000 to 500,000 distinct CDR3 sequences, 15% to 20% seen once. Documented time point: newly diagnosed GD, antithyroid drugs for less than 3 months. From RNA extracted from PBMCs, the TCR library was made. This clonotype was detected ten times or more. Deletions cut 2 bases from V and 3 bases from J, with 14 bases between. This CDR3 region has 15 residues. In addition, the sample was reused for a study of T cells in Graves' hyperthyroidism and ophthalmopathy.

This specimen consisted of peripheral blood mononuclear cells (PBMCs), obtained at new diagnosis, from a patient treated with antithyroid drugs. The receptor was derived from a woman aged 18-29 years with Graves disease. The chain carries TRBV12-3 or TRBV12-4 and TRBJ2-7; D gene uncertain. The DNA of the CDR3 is TGTGCCAGCAGTTTAAGGACCTCCCCTTACTACGAGCAGTACTTC. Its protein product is CASSLRTSPYYEQYF.